Below, 26 T cell receptor beta chains from the same sample are listed, as sequenced in a study of beta chain features in type 1 diabetes. Notes on the study in general: For Type 1 diabetes patients, all four CD4+ subsets carried TCRB CDR3s that were moderately but significantly shorter.

These receptors' antigens are unknown. Of the isolated RNA, all was reverse transcribed, and so the sequenced material was expressed TCRB transcripts. The table came from immunoSEQ multiplex PCR; TCRdb's copy has only in-frame clones and leaves some out. This table holds a few hundred thousand clones, roughly 12% found once. Sequenced sample: naive CD4+ T cells from blood. The receptors shown here come from a woman younger than 30 with type 1 diabetes.

The chain links TRBV30 to TRBJ2-7; 8 bases line up with TRBD2. This CDR3 contains 15 residues. The J segment lost 3 bases and the V segment lost 3 bases, leaving 10 bases of the junction unmatched. CDR1 and CDR2 (germline): GTSNPN, SVGIG (reference sequence). The CDR3 bases are TGTGCCTGGAGGGGGGTTAGCGGGACACACTACGAGCAGTACTTC. As protein: CAWRGVSGTHYEQYF.

This clone was found a few times. The V call is TRBV7-2, the J call TRBJ2-7, with D possibly being TRBD1 (6 bases). CDR3 length: 15 residues. Per the germline V gene, CDR1 is SGHTA and CDR2 is FQGNSA. V was cut by 0 bases and J by 1 base, with 10 bases left in between. In DNA form, the CDR3 reads TGTGCCAGCAGCTTAGCAGCCGGGACATCCTACGAGCAGTACTTC. This sequence encodes CASSLAAGTSYEQYF.

As concerns this clone: Other nucleotide sequences in the sample specify the same CDR3. This rearrangement joins TRBV18 to TRBJ2-3; 7 positions agree with TRBD1. CDR1 and CDR2 from the germline V gene are KGHSH and LQKENI. V dropped 3 bases and J dropped 2; count of bases not matched to a gene: 5. The CDR3 length is 15 residues. The DNA of the CDR3 is TGTGCCAGCTCACCCCGGGACAGCTCCACAGATACGCAGTATTTT. It is translated as CASSPRDSSTDTQYF.

This clone appeared a few times. This chain connects TRBV6-6 to TRBJ2-7; a possible D gene is TRBD2 (5 bases). Germline assignment: CDR1 MNHNY and CDR2 SVGAGI (reference sequence). The CDR3 has 12 residues. The V gene lost 9 bases and the J gene lost 13 bases, with 22 bases spanning the gap. In DNA, the CDR3 is TGTGCCAGTTTTAGCGACACGAGCAGTACTTACTTC. This sequence encodes CASFSDTSSTYF.

There are a few counts of this clone. The gene calls are TRBV19 and TRBJ1-1; D perhaps matches TRBD1 (5 bases). The germline V gene has CDR1 LNHDA and CDR2 SQIVND (reference sequence). The CDR3 consists of 11 residues. V lost 9 bases and J lost 6, with 11 bases in between. CDR3 in amino acids: CASSGFSEAFF. The DNA for the CDR3 is TGTGCCAGCTCAGGGTTTTCTGAAGCTTTCTTT.

This chain links TRBV18 with TRBJ2-5; D is undetermined. The CDR3 runs 14 residues. The germline gives CDR1 KGHSH, CDR2 LQKENI. Trimming took off 0 bases at V and 5 bases at J, with 10 bases between the two ends. The CDR3: CASSPPASGETQYF. The CDR3 DNA reads as TGTGCCAGCTCACCACCGGCTAGTGGGGAGACCCAGTACTTC.

This chain links TRBV4-3 with TRBJ2-1; D perhaps matches TRBD2 (6 bases). V was trimmed by 0 bases and J by 0 bases, leaving 12 bases between them. The CDR3 covers 17 residues. The germline gives CDR1 LGHNA, CDR2 YSLEER. DNA of the CDR3: TGCGCCAGCAGCCAAGAGCGGGGCTGGAGCTCCTACAATGAGCAGTTCTTC. Protein: CASSQERGWSSYNEQFF.

This clone has a handful of counts. V is TRBV30 and J is TRBJ1-5, with TRBD1 matching 8 bases. Germline V lookup: CDR1 GTSNPN, CDR2 SVGIG (reference sequence). This CDR3 region has 19 residues. The junction had 17 bases not matched to a gene; V was cut back by 0 bases and J by 4 bases. Here the CDR3 DNA reads TGTGCCTGGAGTGTAGCCCTTCTGCTCGGGACAGGACGGAATCAGCCCCAGCATTTT. Translating gives CAWSVALLLGTGRNQPQHF. Complete variable domain (other parts from reference TRBV30 and TRBJ1-5): SQTIHQWPATLVQPVGSPLSLECTVEGTSNPNLYWYRQAAGRGLQLLFYSVGIGQISSEVPQNLSASRPQDRQFILSSKKLLLSDSGFYLCAWSVALLLGTGRNQPQHFGDGTRLSIL.

The chain carries TRBV6-5 and TRBJ2-7; TRBD1 matches 7 bases. Trimming took 6 bases from V and 2 from J; bases not matched to a gene: 7. CDR3 length: 14 amino acids. Germline CDR1 and CDR2: MNHEY and SVGAGI. The CDR3 nucleotides are TGTGCCAGCAGAAGGTCAGGGGGAGCCTACGAGCAGTACTTC. Translation: CASRRSGGAYEQYF.

V is TRBV5-1 and J is TRBJ2-1; D uncertain. In germline, CDR1 is SGHRS, CDR2 YFSETQ. The CDR3 is 13 residues long. V dropped 0 bases and J dropped 8 bases, with 9 bases sitting between them. CDR3 nucleotide sequence: TGCGCCAGCAGCTTGGCCAGTATGCATGAGCAGTTCTTC. Translation: CASSLASMHEQFF. Complete variable domain (other parts from reference TRBV5-1 and TRBJ2-1): KAGVTQTPRYLIKTRGQQVTLSCSPISGHRSVSWYQQTPGQGLQFLFEYFSETQRNKGNFPGRFSGRQFSNSRSEMNVSTLELGDSALYLCASSLASMHEQFFGPGTRLTVL.

The table lists this clone with a few counts. V gene TRBV5-6 combines with J gene TRBJ1-2; possible D gene TRBD1, 6 bases. Germline CDR1 and CDR2: SGHDT and YYEEEE. This CDR3 spans 14 amino acids. V was trimmed by 0 bases and J by 8 bases, leaving 14 bases between them. CDR3: CASSLGTEFGGYTF. Here the CDR3 DNA reads TGTGCCAGCAGCTTGGGGACAGAATTTGGGGGCTACACCTTC.

This clone was counted only a few times. V gene TRBV29-1 combines with J gene TRBJ2-7; 8 nucleotides match TRBD2. CDR3 length equals 15 residues. Trimming removed 5 bases from V and 1 base from J; junction bases left unmatched: 10. Germline V gives CDR1 SQVTM, CDR2 ANQGSEA. This CDR3 reads CSVLAGGSQSYEQYF. In DNA form, the CDR3 reads TGCAGCGTTTTGGCGGGAGGCTCTCAATCCTACGAGCAGTACTTC.

This clone was seen more than once but under ten times. The chain links TRBV6-5 to TRBJ2-7, with D unresolved. Deletions cut 6 bases from V and 7 bases from J, with 13 bases between. The CDR3 is 12 amino acids. Per germline, CDR1 MNHEY and CDR2 SVGAGI. CDR3 DNA: TGTGCCAGCAGCCCATATAACGGGGAGCAGTACTTC. It translates to CASSPYNGEQYF.

This clone was picked up a small number of times. The chain combines TRBV5-4 with TRBJ2-5; 7 positions agree with TRBD2. V shed 4 bases, J shed 2 bases, and the junction held 11 bases outside the gene matches. The germline gives CDR1 SGHNT, CDR2 YYREEE (reference sequence). The CDR3 spans 16 residues. The DNA of the CDR3 is TGTGCCAGCAGCAGTACCCGGGCGGGGGTACAAGAGACCCAGTACTTC. Amino acids: CASSSTRAGVQETQYF.

The rearrangement joins TRBV7-2 to TRBJ2-1; 9 bases are shared with TRBD2. In germline, CDR1 is SGHTA, CDR2 FQGNSA. CDR3 length: 14 amino acids. V shed 7 bases, J shed 4 bases, and the junction held 5 bases outside the gene matches. In nucleotides, the CDR3 is TGTGCCAGCACCCCAGCGGGAGGATACAATGAGCAGTTCTTC. This encodes CASTPAGGYNEQFF.

The chain is built from TRBV6-6 and TRBJ1-5, with D possibly matching TRBD1 (5 bases). Germline CDR1 and CDR2: MNHNY and SVGAGI (reference sequence). The CDR3 spans 14 residues. V was trimmed by 11 bases and J by 2 bases, leaving 16 bases between them. CDR3 region: CAASTQGGNQPQHF. The CDR3 region has the DNA TGTGCCGCCAGCACGCAAGGGGGCAATCAGCCCCAGCATTTT.

This sequence joins TRBV7-2 and TRBJ2-7; TRBD1 is a possible D gene (6 bases). Germline CDR1 and CDR2: SGHTA and FQGNSA. The germline V and J ends were trimmed by 1 base and 2 bases, with 12 bases remaining between them. The CDR3 has 15 amino acids. CDR3 region: CASSLDPGVTYEQYF. CDR3 sequence (DNA): TGTGCCAGCAGCTTAGATCCAGGGGTCACCTACGAGCAGTACTTC.

V gene TRBV6-6 combines with J gene TRBJ1-5, with D unresolved. Germline assignment: CDR1 MNHNY and CDR2 SVGAGI (reference sequence). This CDR3 is 13 amino acids long. V was trimmed by 0 bases and J by 7 bases, leaving 7 bases between them. CDR3 DNA: TGTGCCAGCAGTTACTCCGGGGAGCAGCCCCAGCATTTT. Translation: CASSYSGEQPQHF.

This clone showed up just a few times. The chain joins TRBV4-3 to TRBJ1-1, with a weak D call TRBD1 (6 bases). The ends were cut back, 1 base at V and 2 bases at J, with 11 bases in the middle. CDR1 LGHNA and CDR2 YSLEER come from the germline V gene. This CDR3 contains 15 residues. CDR3 DNA sequence: TGCGCCAGCAGCCAAGGTGGGACAATCAACACTGAAGCTTTCTTT. Translated, it gives CASSQGGTINTEAFF.

The chain uses TRBV29-1 and TRBJ2-1; 11 bases match TRBD2. This CDR3 is 15 amino acids long. V was pared by 3 bases and J by 6 bases, with 7 bases of the junction left unmatched. CDR1 SQVTM and CDR2 ANQGSEA come from the germline V gene. The CDR3 loop reads CSVERRLAGFNEQFF. Here the CDR3 DNA reads TGCAGCGTTGAGAGAAGACTAGCGGGATTCAATGAGCAGTTCTTC.

This clone was seen more than once but under ten times. V gene TRBV29-1 combines with J gene TRBJ1-1; D is perhaps TRBD1 (6 bases). The germline V gene has CDR1 SQVTM and CDR2 ANQGSEA. The CDR3 length is 11 residues. V lost 6 bases to trimming and J lost 9 bases, with 14 bases between them. CDR3 sequence reads: CSVGRGIKAFF. The CDR3 coding sequence is TGCAGCGTCGGGAGGGGGATTAAAGCTTTCTTT.

The sample holds a few counts of this clone. The rearrangement uses TRBV30 and TRBJ2-3; D is unclear. Germline-derived CDR1 and CDR2 are GTSNPN and SVGIG (reference sequence). With 0 bases removed from V and 5 bases from J, the gap between germline ends came to 6 bases. The CDR3 consists of 12 residues. CDR3 in amino acids: CAWSVLKDTQYF. The CDR3 region has the DNA TGTGCCTGGAGTGTACTTAAAGATACGCAGTATTTT. Variable domain in full (rest from reference TRBV30 and TRBJ2-3): SQTIHQWPATLVQPVGSPLSLECTVEGTSNPNLYWYRQAAGRGLQLLFYSVGIGQISSEVPQNLSASRPQDRQFILSSKKLLLSDSGFYLCAWSVLKDTQYFGPGTRLTVL.

V gene TRBV15 combines with J gene TRBJ2-1, with D possibly being TRBD1 (6 bases). The V gene lost 3 bases and the J gene lost 5 bases, with 17 bases spanning the gap. The germline gives CDR1 LNHNV, CDR2 YYDKDF (reference sequence). This CDR3 contains 16 residues. The CDR3 DNA sequence: TGTGCCACCAGCAGTGGTAGGGGGAGAAGAGACAATGAGCAGTTCTTC. Translating gives CATSSGRGRRDNEQFF. Together with reference TRBV15 and TRBJ2-1, the CDR3 gives the full variable domain: DAMVIQNPRYQVTQFGKPVTLSCSQTLNHNVMYWYQQKSSQAPKLLFHYYDKDFNNEADTPDNFQSRRPNTSFCFLDIRSPGLGDTAMYLCATSSGRGRRDNEQFFGPGTRLTVL.

This clone was seen once. The chain recombines TRBV28 with TRBJ2-5, with a weak D call TRBD2 (5 bases). Gene TRBJ2-7 matches the end of the DNA better, so the J call may be wrong. In germline, CDR1 is MDHEN, CDR2 SYDVKM. This CDR3 is 14 amino acids long. Here the CDR3 DNA reads TGTGCCAGCAGTCCCCCACAGCGGTCCTACGAGCAGTACTTC. Translating gives CASSPPQRSYEQYF.

The rearrangement joins TRBV7-9 to TRBJ2-1; TRBD2 matches at 8 bases. The CDR3 has 12 residues. Germline V CDR1 and CDR2: SEHNR, FQNEAQ (reference sequence). V shed 6 bases and J 10 bases; nucleotides not matched to a gene: 5. The DNA of the CDR3 is TGTGCCAGCAGTCCGACTAGCGACGAGCAGTTCTTC. Protein: CASSPTSDEQFF.

This clone was counted a few times. One end of the junction fails to match germline, which may point to a read error. This sequence joins TRBV5-4 and TRBJ1-1; D ambiguous. The CDR3 consists of 14 residues. Germline CDR1 SGHNT, CDR2 YYREEE (reference sequence). The CDR3 spells CAHRGDGLNTEAFF. The CDR3, as DNA: TGCGCACACCGGGGTGACGGGCTGAACACTGAAGCTTTCTTT.